This paragraph reports one T cell receptor beta chain. Its antigen is unknown. CDR1 and CDR2 from the germline V gene are SGHAT and FQNNGV. The CDR3 loop spans 14 amino acids. Trimming stripped 5 bases from V and 1 base from J, with 11 bases between. The record originates from a study of a mutant IDH1 vaccine in newly diagnosed glioma. As for the study in general: The treated population exhibited a male proportion of roughly 62%, a female proportion of 37.5%, and a mean age of around 40 years. Study results and caveats: The authors found pseudoprogression apparently unrelated to changes in top peripheral T cell clonotypes.

The table came from immunoSEQ multiplex PCR; TCRdb's copy has only in-frame clones and leaves some out. Of about 63,000 clones listed, 80% to 90% are singletons. Stated time point: baseline, week 1 (first vaccination visit). Described treatment: pre-vaccination baseline after standard-of-care therapy. Each donor presented with a new WHO grade 3 or 4 astrocytoma that tested IDH1-mutant and showed ATRX loss. This chain connects TRBV11-2 to TRBJ2-5, with D possibly matching TRBD1 (5 bases). Material: peripheral blood mononuclear cells (PBMCs), obtained from a glioma patient treated with radiotherapy, temozolomide or both. This sequence was found in a woman aged 18-29 years with glioma. Some clones in this sample may be carry-over from other donors' samples. CDR3 amino acids: CASSRTGFQETQYF. CDR3 DNA sequence: TGTGCCAGCAGCCGAACAGGTTTCCAAGAGACCCAGTACTTC.